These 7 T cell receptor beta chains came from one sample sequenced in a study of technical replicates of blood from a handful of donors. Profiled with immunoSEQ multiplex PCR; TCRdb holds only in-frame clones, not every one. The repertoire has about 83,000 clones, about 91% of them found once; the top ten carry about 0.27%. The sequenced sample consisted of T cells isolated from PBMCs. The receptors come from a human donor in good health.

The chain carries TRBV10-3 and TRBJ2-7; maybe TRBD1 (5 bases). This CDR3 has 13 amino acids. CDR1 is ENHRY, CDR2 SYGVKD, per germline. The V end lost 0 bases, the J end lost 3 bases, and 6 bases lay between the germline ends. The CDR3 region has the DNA TGTGCCATCAGTGAGTCAGGGGACTACGAGCAGTACTTC. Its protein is CAISESGDYEQYF.

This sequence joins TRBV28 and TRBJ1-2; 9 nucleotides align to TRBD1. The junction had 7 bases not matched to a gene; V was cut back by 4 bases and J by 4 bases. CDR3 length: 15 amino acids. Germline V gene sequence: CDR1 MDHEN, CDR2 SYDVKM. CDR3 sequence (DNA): TGTGCCAGCAGTTCCCGGACAGGGGAGGCCTATGGCTACACCTTC. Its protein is CASSSRTGEAYGYTF.

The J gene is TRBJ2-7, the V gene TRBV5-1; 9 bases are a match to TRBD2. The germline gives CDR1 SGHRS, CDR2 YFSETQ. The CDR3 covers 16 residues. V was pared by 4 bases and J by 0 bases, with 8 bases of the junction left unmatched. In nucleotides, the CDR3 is TGCGCCAGCAGCCTGGGGGCTAGCGGGGTCTCCTACGAGCAGTACTTC. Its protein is CASSLGASGVSYEQYF. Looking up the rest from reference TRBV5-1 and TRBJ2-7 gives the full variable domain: KAGVTQTPRYLIKTRGQQVTLSCSPISGHRSVSWYQQTPGQGLQFLFEYFSETQRNKGNFPGRFSGRQFSNSRSEMNVSTLELGDSALYLCASSLGASGVSYEQYFGPGTRLTVT.

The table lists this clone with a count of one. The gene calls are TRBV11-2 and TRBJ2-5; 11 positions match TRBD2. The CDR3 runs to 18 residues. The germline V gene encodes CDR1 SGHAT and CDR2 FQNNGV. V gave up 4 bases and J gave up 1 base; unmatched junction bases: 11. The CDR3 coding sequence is TGTGCCAGCAGCTCACCAGGGGGACTAGCGGAGGTCCAAGAGACCCAGTACTTC. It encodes CASSSPGGLAEVQETQYF.

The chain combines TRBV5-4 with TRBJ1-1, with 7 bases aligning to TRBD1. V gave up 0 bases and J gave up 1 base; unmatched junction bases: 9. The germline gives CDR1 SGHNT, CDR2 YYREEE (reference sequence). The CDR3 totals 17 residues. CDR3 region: CASSLEMTGRPNTEAFF. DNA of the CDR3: TGTGCCAGCAGCTTGGAAATGACAGGGAGGCCGAACACTGAAGCTTTCTTT. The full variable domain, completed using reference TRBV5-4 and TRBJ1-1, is ETGVTQSPTHLIKTRGQQVTLRCSSQSGHNTVSWYQQALGQGPQFIFQYYREEENGRGNFPPRFSGLQFPNYSSELNVNALELDDSALYLCASSLEMTGRPNTEAFFGQGTRLTVV.

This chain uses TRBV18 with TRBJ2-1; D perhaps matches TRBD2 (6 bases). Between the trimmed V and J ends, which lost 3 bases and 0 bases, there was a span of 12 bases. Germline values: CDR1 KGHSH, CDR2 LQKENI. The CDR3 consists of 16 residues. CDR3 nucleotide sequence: TGTGCCAGCTCACCTTGGGGGGAGAGCTCCTACAATGAGCAGTTCTTC. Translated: CASSPWGESSYNEQFF.

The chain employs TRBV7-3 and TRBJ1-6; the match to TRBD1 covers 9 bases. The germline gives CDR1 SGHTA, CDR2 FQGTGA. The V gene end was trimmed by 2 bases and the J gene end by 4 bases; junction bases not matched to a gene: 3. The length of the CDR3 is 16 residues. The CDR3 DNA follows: TGTGCCAGCAGCTTACGCGGACAGGGGTATAATTCACCCCTCCACTTT. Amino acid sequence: CASSLRGQGYNSPLHF.